This T cell receptor beta chain was documented in a study of cytomegalovirus exposure and HLA in healthy donors. Study-wide background: There were 350 to 450 genotyped donors. Of these, about 80% fell in the genetic ancestry cluster associated with self-reported Caucasian donors.

J lost 2 bases, V lost 3 bases, and 4 bases had no gene match. The germline V gene encodes CDR1 PRHDT and CDR2 FYEKMQ (reference sequence). The CDR3 has 15 amino acids. It was with 60 Vbeta and 13 Jbeta primers that the PCR ran. The assay was immunoSEQ multiplex PCR, and TCRdb's table has in-frame clones only and misses some. The table has roughly 120,000 clones, about 73% seen once; the top ten hold about 4%. As concerns this clone: The antigen remains unidentified.

Findings and limits, study-wide: TCR beta V segments were, for the most part, productive about 87% or about 30% of the time in an earlier analysis. Some segments of the V type, notably TRBV6-2 and TRBV6-3, were excluded as indistinguishable.

What was sequenced was PBMCs. The chain has TRBV13 and TRBJ2-7; 10 positions match TRBD2. This clonotype was sampled from a woman aged 35 to 49 in good health and CMV-seronegative. In DNA, the CDR3 is TGTGCCAGCAGCTTTGGACTAGCGGCAACCTACGAGCAGTACTTC. Protein: CASSFGLAATYEQYF.